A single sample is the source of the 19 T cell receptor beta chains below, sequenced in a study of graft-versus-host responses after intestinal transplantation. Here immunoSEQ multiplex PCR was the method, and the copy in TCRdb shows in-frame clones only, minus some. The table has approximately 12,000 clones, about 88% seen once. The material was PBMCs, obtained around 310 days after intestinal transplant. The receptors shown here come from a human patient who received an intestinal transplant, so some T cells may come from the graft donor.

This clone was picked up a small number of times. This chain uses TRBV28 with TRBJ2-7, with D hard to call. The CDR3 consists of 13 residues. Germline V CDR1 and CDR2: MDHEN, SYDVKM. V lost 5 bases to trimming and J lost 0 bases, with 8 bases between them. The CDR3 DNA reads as TGTGCCAGCAGTCCGAGTTCCTCCTACGAGCAGTACTTC. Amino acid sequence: CASSPSSSYEQYF.

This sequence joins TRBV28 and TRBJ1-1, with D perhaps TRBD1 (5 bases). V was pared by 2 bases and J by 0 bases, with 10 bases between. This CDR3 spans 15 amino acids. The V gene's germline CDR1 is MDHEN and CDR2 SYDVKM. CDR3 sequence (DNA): TGTGCCAGCAGTTTAATACGGGGGGTGAACACTGAAGCTTTCTTT. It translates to CASSLIRGVNTEAFF.

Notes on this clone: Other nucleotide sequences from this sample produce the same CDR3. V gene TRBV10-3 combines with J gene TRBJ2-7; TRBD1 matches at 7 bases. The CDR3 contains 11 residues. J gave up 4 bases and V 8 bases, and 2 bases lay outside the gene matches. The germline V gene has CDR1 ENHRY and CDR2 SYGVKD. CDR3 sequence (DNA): TGTGCCATCTCAGGGGGTTACGAGCAGTACTTC. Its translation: CAISGGYEQYF.

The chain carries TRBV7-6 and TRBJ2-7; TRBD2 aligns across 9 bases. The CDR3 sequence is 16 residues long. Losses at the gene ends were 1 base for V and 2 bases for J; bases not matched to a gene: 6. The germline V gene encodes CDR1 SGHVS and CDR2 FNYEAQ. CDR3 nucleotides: TGTGCCAGCAGCTTAGTAGCAGCGGGAGGCGCCTACGAGCAGTACTTC. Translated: CASSLVAAGGAYEQYF.

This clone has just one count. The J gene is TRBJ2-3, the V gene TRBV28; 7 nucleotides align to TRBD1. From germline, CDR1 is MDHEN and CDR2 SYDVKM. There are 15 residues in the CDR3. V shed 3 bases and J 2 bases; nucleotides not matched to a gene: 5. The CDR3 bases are TGTGCCAGCAGTTTCCGGGACAGCTACACAGATACGCAGTATTTT. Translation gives CASSFRDSYTDTQYF.

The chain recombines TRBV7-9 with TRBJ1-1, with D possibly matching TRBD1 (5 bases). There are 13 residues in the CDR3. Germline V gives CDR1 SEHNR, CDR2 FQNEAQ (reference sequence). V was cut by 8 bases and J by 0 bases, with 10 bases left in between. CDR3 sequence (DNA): TGTGCCAGCGCAGGGCCCCTGAACACTGAAGCTTTCTTT. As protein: CASAGPLNTEAFF.

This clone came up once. In DNA form, the CDR3 reads TGTGCCAGCAGTGAGGGACAGGACAAGACCCAGTACTTC. Translated: CASSEGQDKTQYF. The chain links TRBV6-1 to TRBJ2-5; TRBD1 matches at 8 bases. V shed 3 bases, J shed 6 bases, and the junction held 3 bases outside the gene matches. CDR1 and CDR2 (germline): MNHNS, SASEGT. The CDR3 extends over 13 amino acids.

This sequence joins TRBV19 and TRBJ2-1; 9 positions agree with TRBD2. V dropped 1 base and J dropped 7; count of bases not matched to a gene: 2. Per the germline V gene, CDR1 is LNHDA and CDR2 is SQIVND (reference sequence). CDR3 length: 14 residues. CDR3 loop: CASSIVAGENEQFF. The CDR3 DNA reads TGTGCCAGTAGTATAGTAGCGGGAGAAAATGAGCAGTTCTTC.

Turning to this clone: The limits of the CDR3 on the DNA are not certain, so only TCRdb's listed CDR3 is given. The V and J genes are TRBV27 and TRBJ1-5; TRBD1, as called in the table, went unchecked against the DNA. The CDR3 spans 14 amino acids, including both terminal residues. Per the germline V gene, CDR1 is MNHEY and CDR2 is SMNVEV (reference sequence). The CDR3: CASSSSTGDQPQHF.

The CDR3 loop is CASFVGRNTEAFF. CDR3 sequence (DNA): TGTGCCAGTTTCGTGGGTCGGAACACTGAAGCTTTCTTT. This sequence joins TRBV19 and TRBJ1-1; D unclear. CDR1 and CDR2 from the germline V gene are LNHDA and SQIVND (reference sequence). This CDR3 has 13 amino acids. The V end lost 8 bases, the J end lost 1 base, and 11 bases lay between the germline ends.

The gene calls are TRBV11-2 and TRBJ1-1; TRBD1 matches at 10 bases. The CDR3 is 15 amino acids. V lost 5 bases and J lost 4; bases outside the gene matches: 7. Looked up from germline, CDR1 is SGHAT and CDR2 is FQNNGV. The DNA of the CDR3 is TGTGCCAGCAGCCATCGACAGGGGGCGGTCACTGAAGCTTTCTTT. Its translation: CASSHRQGAVTEAFF.

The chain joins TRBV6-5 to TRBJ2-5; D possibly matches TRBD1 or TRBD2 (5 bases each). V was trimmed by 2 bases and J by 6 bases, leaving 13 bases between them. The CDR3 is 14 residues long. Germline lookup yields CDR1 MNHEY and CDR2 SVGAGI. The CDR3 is CASSYRGELKTQYF. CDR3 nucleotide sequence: TGTGCCAGCAGTTACAGGGGAGAGCTTAAGACCCAGTACTTC.

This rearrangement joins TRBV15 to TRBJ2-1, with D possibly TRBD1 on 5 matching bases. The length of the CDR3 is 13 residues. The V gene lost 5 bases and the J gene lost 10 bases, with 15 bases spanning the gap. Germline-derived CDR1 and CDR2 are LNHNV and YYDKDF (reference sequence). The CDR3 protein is CATSDRQGGEQFF. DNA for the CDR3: TGTGCCACCAGCGACCGCCAGGGCGGCGAGCAGTTCTTC.

CDR3 DNA sequence: TGTGCCAGCGGACACTACAGGGAACGCTACACCTTC. Protein product: CASGHYRERYTF. The rearrangement links TRBV27 to TRBJ1-2, with D possibly being TRBD1 (6 bases). The V gene lost 8 bases and the J gene lost 9 bases, with 16 bases spanning the gap. CDR3 length equals 12 residues. Per germline, CDR1 MNHEY and CDR2 SMNVEV (reference sequence).

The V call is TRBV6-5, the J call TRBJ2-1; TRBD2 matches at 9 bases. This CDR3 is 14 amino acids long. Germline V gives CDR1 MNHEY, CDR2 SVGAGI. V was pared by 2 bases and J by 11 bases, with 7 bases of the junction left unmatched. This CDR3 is CASSYSNLAGQQFF. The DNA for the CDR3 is TGTGCCAGCAGTTACAGTAATCTAGCGGGACAGCAGTTCTTC.

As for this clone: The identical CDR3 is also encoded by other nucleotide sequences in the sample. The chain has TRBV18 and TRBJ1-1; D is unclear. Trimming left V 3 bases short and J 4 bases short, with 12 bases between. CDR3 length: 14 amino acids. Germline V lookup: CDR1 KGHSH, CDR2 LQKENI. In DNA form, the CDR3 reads TGTGCCAGCTCACCCTGGGAACGTGGCACTGAAGCTTTCTTT. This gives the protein CASSPWERGTEAFF.

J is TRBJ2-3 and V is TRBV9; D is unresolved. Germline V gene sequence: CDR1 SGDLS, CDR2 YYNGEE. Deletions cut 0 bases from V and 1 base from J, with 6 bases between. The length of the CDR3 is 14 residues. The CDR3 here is CASSVATRTDTQYF. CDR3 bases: TGTGCCAGCAGCGTAGCGACGCGCACAGATACGCAGTATTTT.

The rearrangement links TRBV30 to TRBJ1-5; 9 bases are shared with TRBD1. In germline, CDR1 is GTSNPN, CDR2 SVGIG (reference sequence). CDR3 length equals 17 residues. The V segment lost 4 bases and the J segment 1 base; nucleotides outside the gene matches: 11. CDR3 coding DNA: TGTGCCTGGAATTCCGGGACAGGGCTTGTGAGCAATCAGCCCCAGCATTTT. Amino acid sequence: CAWNSGTGLVSNQPQHF.

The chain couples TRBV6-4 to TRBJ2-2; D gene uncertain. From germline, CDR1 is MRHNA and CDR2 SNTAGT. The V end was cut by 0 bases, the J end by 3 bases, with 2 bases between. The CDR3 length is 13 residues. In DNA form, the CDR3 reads TGTGCCAGCAGTGACTCGGACACCGGGGAGCTGTTTTTT. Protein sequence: CASSDSDTGELFF.